The 20 T cell receptor beta chains below all came from one sample that was sequenced in a study of shared clonotypes between healthy human individuals. Libraries were prepared by immunoSEQ multiplex PCR; TCRdb keeps only in-frame clonotypes and omits some of them. The sample has some 500,000 clones, 96% seen once. Source material: naive CD4+ T cells sorted from blood. Subset in this sample: CD45RA+ positively selected. Source of these receptors: a woman in her 30s in good health.

The genes are TRBV28 and TRBJ2-7; the match to TRBD2 covers 7 bases. CDR1 MDHEN and CDR2 SYDVKM come from the germline V gene. CDR3 length: 15 residues. With 6 bases clipped from V and 6 bases from J, the junction kept 14 bases outside the gene matches. The CDR3 region is CASSDLGEGPSEQYF. For the CDR3, the DNA is TGTGCCAGCAGCGACCTCGGGGAGGGACCGTCCGAGCAGTACTTC.

This chain joins TRBV7-8 and TRBJ1-3, with D unclear. Germline lookup yields CDR1 SGHVS and CDR2 FQNEAQ. The V end lost 6 bases, the J end lost 0 bases, and 6 bases lay between the germline ends. This CDR3 has 13 residues. The CDR3 here is CASRYSSGNTIYF. The CDR3 DNA reads TGTGCCAGCAGATATAGCTCTGGAAACACCATATATTTT.

The rearrangement joins TRBV23-1 to TRBJ2-1, with a weak D call TRBD1 (5 bases). TRBV23-1 carries the ORF label, with uncertain function. This CDR3 region has 14 residues. The germline V and J ends were trimmed by 3 bases and 15 bases, with 21 bases remaining between them. The CDR3 DNA reads TGCGCCAGCAGTCATCCGAGACCCGCAGGAAGGGGGTTCTTC. It codes for CASSHPRPAGRGFF.

The V gene is TRBV7-2, the J gene TRBJ2-7, with 9 bases identical to TRBD2. V trimming: 7 bases; J trimming: 2 bases; junction bases outside the gene matches: 6. The CDR3 sequence is 14 residues long. Germline V CDR1 and CDR2: SGHTA, FQGNSA. CDR3 residues: CASKRTSETYEQYF. In DNA form, the CDR3 reads TGTGCCAGCAAAAGGACTAGCGAGACCTACGAGCAGTACTTC.

This CDR3 is CASTSGQGAGTGELFF. CDR3 nucleotide sequence: TGCGCCAGCACCTCGGGACAGGGGGCGGGCACCGGGGAGCTGTTTTTT. The chain has TRBV5-1 and TRBJ2-2, with 12 nucleotides matching TRBD1. Germline loops: CDR1 SGHRS, CDR2 YFSETQ. Unmatched junction bases numbered 7, after V lost 6 bases and J lost 4 bases. CDR3 length: 16 residues.

This chain connects TRBV6-5 to TRBJ2-3; D ambiguous. The CDR3 spans 15 residues. Germline-derived CDR1 and CDR2 are MNHEY and SVGAGI. With 0 bases removed from V and 6 bases from J, the gap between germline ends came to 13 bases. The CDR3 DNA sequence: TGTGCCAGCAGTTACTCGGTTAGGGTAGGGGATACGCAGTATTTT. The encoded protein is CASSYSVRVGDTQYF.

The chain combines TRBV28 with TRBJ1-1, with 8 nucleotides matching TRBD1. The ends lost 3 bases at V and 5 bases at J; junction bases unmatched: 5. The CDR3 sequence is 14 residues long. Germline-derived CDR1 and CDR2 are MDHEN and SYDVKM. Here the CDR3 reads CASSLPGGNTEAFF. The CDR3 coding sequence is TGTGCCAGCAGTTTGCCAGGGGGCAATACTGAAGCTTTCTTT.

V and J are TRBV5-1 and TRBJ2-4; D possibly corresponds to TRBD2 (5 bases). The CDR3 runs 14 residues. V was shortened by 0 bases and J by 3 bases, with 7 bases between the two germline ends. Germline CDR1 reads SGHRS; CDR2 reads YFSETQ. The chain's CDR3 is CASSLETIKNIQYF. CDR3 sequence (DNA): TGCGCCAGCAGCTTGGAGACTATCAAAAACATTCAGTACTTC.

The gene calls are TRBV27 and TRBJ1-1; tentatively, D is TRBD1 (5 bases). V was clipped by 3 bases and J by 0 bases, with 17 bases between them. The length of the CDR3 is 17 residues. Germline CDR1 is MNHEY and CDR2 is SMNVEV (reference sequence). The CDR3 loop is CASSLGYGGSMNTEAFF. CDR3 bases: TGTGCCAGCAGTTTGGGGTACGGGGGGAGTATGAACACTGAAGCTTTCTTT.

The chain recombines TRBV5-1 with TRBJ2-7; D remains ambiguous. The CDR3 sequence is 13 residues long. The V end was cut by 1 base, the J end by 5 bases, with 10 bases between. Germline V gene sequence: CDR1 SGHRS, CDR2 YFSETQ. The CDR3 sequence is CASSLSTTDEQYF. The CDR3 DNA reads TGCGCCAGCAGCTTGTCCACCACCGACGAGCAGTACTTC.

The V gene is TRBV7-3, the J gene TRBJ1-5; 12 positions match TRBD1. CDR1 and CDR2 from the germline V gene are SGHTA and FQGTGA. V dropped 4 bases and J dropped 2; count of bases not matched to a gene: 21. The CDR3 is 22 amino acids. In DNA form, the CDR3 reads TGTGCCAGCAGCTCCATCGAGGACTGGCCCGGGACAGGGGGCCTCTGCAATCAGCCCCAGCATTTT. This sequence encodes CASSSIEDWPGTGGLCNQPQHF.

This chain joins TRBV6-6 and TRBJ1-1; no clear D gene. Germline V CDR1 and CDR2: MNHNY, SVGAGI (reference sequence). The CDR3 spans 13 residues. V shed 2 bases and J shed 3 bases, with 7 bases lying between them. CDR3 in DNA: TGTGCCAGCAGTTACCTGGGTGACACTGAAGCTTTCTTT. Its protein is CASSYLGDTEAFF.

CDR3 nucleotides: TGTGCCAGCTCACCACCGGTTCAGGGAGGGAATCAGCCCCAGCATTTT. This translates into CASSPPVQGGNQPQHF. V is TRBV18 and J is TRBJ1-5; TRBD1 might be the D (5 bases). Germline CDR1 KGHSH, CDR2 LQKENI. The CDR3 extends over 16 amino acids. V gave up 0 bases and J gave up 4 bases, with 13 bases separating them.

The CDR3 nucleotides are TGTGCCAGTACCCAGAGAAACACTGAAGCTTTCTTT. It yields the protein CASTQRNTEAFF. The chain couples TRBV19 to TRBJ1-1; D unresolved. The CDR3 is made up of 12 amino acids. The V gene lost 7 bases and the J gene lost 2 bases, with 8 bases spanning the gap. Germline lookup yields CDR1 LNHDA and CDR2 SQIVND (reference sequence).

V usage is TRBV2 and J usage is TRBJ2-1, with no clear D. V was cut by 3 bases and J by 7 bases, with 16 bases left in between. Germline CDR1 and CDR2: SNHLY and FYNNEI. The CDR3 sequence is 15 residues long. CDR3 bases: TGTGCCAGCAGTGATGGAACTCGGAACTGGAATGAGCAGTTCTTC. This gives the protein CASSDGTRNWNEQFF.

The V call is TRBV6-4, the J call TRBJ2-3; D remains ambiguous. Germline CDR1 and CDR2: MRHNA and SNTAGT. Trimming cost V 0 bases and J 11 bases, with 12 bases left between them. The length of the CDR3 is 13 residues. The chain's CDR3 is CASSDSNLALQYF. The DNA for the CDR3 is TGTGCCAGCAGTGACTCGAATCTTGCCTTGCAGTATTTT.

This sequence joins TRBV4-1 and TRBJ2-7; 12 nucleotides align to TRBD1. The V and J ends lost 0 bases and 7 bases, in that order; junction bases with no gene match: 7. Per the germline V gene, CDR1 is MGHRA and CDR2 is YSYEKL. This CDR3 comprises 16 residues. As DNA, the CDR3 is TGCGCCAGCAGCCAAGATCCCGGGACAGGGGGCAAGGAGCAGTACTTC. Amino acids: CASSQDPGTGGKEQYF.

V and J are TRBV15 and TRBJ2-1; D possibly corresponds to TRBD2 (6 bases). V was shortened by 0 bases and J by 2 bases, with 8 bases between the two germline ends. This CDR3 is built from 15 residues. Germline values: CDR1 LNHNV, CDR2 YYDKDF (reference sequence). DNA for the CDR3: TGTGCCACCAGCAGAGAACAGCGGGCCTACAATGAGCAGTTCTTC. Protein sequence: CATSREQRAYNEQFF.

This chain uses TRBV5-1 with TRBJ1-2, with 7 bases aligning to TRBD1. In germline, CDR1 is SGHRS, CDR2 YFSETQ. CDR3 length: 14 residues. Trimming removed 1 base from V and 6 bases from J; junction bases left unmatched: 6. The CDR3 region has the DNA TGCGCCAGCAGCTTGTCAGGGGGGGTCGATGGCTACACCTTC. It specifies CASSLSGGVDGYTF. Variable domain in full (rest from reference TRBV5-1 and TRBJ1-2): KAGVTQTPRYLIKTRGQQVTLSCSPISGHRSVSWYQQTPGQGLQFLFEYFSETQRNKGNFPGRFSGRQFSNSRSEMNVSTLELGDSALYLCASSLSGGVDGYTFGSGTRLTVV.

This chain links TRBV5-6 with TRBJ2-7; the D gene is possibly TRBD1 (5 bases). Germline V lookup: CDR1 SGHDT, CDR2 YYEEEE. The V and J ends lost 2 bases and 3 bases respectively, with 12 bases between them. This CDR3 comprises 14 residues. The CDR3 DNA reads TGTGCCAGCAGCTTTGCCAGGGCAGACTACGAGCAGTACTTC. The encoded protein is CASSFARADYEQYF. The full variable domain, completed using reference TRBV5-6 and TRBJ2-7, is DAGVTQSPTHLIKTRGQQVTLRCSPKSGHDTVSWYQQALGQGPQFIFQYYEEEERQRGNFPDRFSGHQFPNYSSELNVNALLLGDSALYLCASSFARADYEQYFGPGTRLTVT.